A single T cell receptor (beta chain) is shown here with its context. Per the authors' pipeline: For nucleated cells, counts were estimated from reference gene primer amplification. Repertoires were generated with immunoSEQ multiplex PCR, while TCRdb's copy carries only in-frame clones and drops some. That table gives V, J and clone size, and the DNA gave D and trimming. Of over 30,000 clones in the sample, 90% were seen once. V was cut by 0 bases and J by 7 bases, with 17 bases left in between. CDR3 length: 16 amino acids. CDR1 and CDR2 (germline): SGDLS, YYNGEE. These data are taken from a study of blood T cell repertoires in COVID-19. Overall study context: COVID-19 samples, acute and convalescent, were from the United States, Italy and Spain. PBMCs, B-cell-depleted T cells, or T cells were the source of the cDNA or gDNA that made up the material.

This clonotype was sampled from a man between 70 and 80 years old with acute or convalescent COVID-19. Sequencing was done on a sample of peripheral blood. The V call is TRBV9, the J call TRBJ2-1; D perhaps matches TRBD2 (5 bases). The CDR3 loop is CASSVAGRDPRNEQFF. CDR3 coding DNA: TGTGCCAGCAGCGTAGCGGGTCGGGATCCAAGGAATGAGCAGTTCTTC.